This T cell receptor (beta chain) stems from a study of CD8+CD57+ T cells in acquired aplastic anemia. Across the study: The DNA of sorted CD4+ and CD8+ cells averaged roughly 3 ug. General study results and limits: Found in both controls and patients were twenty-nine CD8+ CDR3 sequences. Patients versus controls showed no significant CD8+ Simpson's diversity difference.

The use of genomic DNA as template underpinned the TCR beta VDJ and CDR3 profiling. TCRdb re-analysed the reads in MiXCR, keeping a single row per CDR3 protein. The table includes hundreds of thousands of distinct CDR3 sequences, about a third detected once. A word on this clonotype: Its cognate antigen is unknown.

CD8+CD57+ cell expansion had been shown by flow cytometry in patients chosen for sequencing. Blood was sampled before the patients had received any therapy. CDR1 and CDR2 from the germline V gene are SGHRS and YFSETQ. Trimming at V came to 7 bases and at J to 4 bases, leaving 11 bases not matched to a gene. The CDR3 is 16 residues long. This rearrangement joins TRBV5-1 to TRBJ2-5; 12 nucleotides match TRBD2. The TCR sequence derives from a human donor with aplastic anemia. The sequencing sample was made of sorted CD4+, CD8+, or CD8+CD57+ T cells (not recorded which) from PBMCs. The CDR3 spells CASVTSGSGVGETQYF. CDR3 sequence (DNA): TGCGCCAGCGTGACTAGCGGGAGTGGAGTAGGAGAGACCCAGTACTTC.